These 14 T cell receptor beta chains were all obtained from the same sample, sequenced in a study of CD8 T cells in Susac syndrome. An amount of RNA that ranged from roughly 0.45 to 1 ug was reverse transcribed with random hexamers. In TCRdb, the immunoSEQ multiplex PCR reads were re-called with MiXCR into one record per CDR3 protein. The data contain about 200,000 distinct CDR3 sequences, 90% to 95% of them seen just once; the ten biggest clones take up approximately 0.1%. Source material: CD4+ T cells from PBMCs. These receptors were taken from a human donor in good health.

This clonotype was detected once. The chain recombines TRBV18 with TRBJ1-6; D gene unclear. V was trimmed by 5 bases and J by 7 bases, leaving 12 bases between them. This CDR3 contains 14 residues. Per germline, CDR1 KGHSH and CDR2 LQKENI. Here the CDR3 reads CASSVTPENSPLHF. The DNA of the CDR3 is TGTGCCAGCTCAGTGACCCCGGAGAATTCACCCCTCCACTTT.

The chain has TRBV9 and TRBJ2-2, with D uncertain. V lost 2 bases, J lost 5 bases, and 13 bases lay in between. The CDR3 has 15 amino acids. Germline CDR1 and CDR2: SGDLS and YYNGEE. CDR3: CASSVRPEATGELFF. CDR3 bases: TGTGCCAGCAGCGTTCGACCTGAAGCTACCGGGGAGCTGTTTTTT.

The rearrangement links TRBV19 to TRBJ1-2; TRBD1 aligns across 8 bases. In germline, CDR1 is LNHDA, CDR2 SQIVND (reference sequence). V shed 5 bases, J shed 4 bases, and the junction held 6 bases outside the gene matches. The CDR3 loop spans 14 amino acids. In nucleotides, the CDR3 is TGTGCCAGTAGTTTGGACAGGGACCTCTATGGCTACACCTTC. This sequence encodes CASSLDRDLYGYTF.

The chain recombines TRBV5-1 with TRBJ2-3, with TRBD2 matching over 8 bases. V lost 1 base and J lost 1; bases outside the gene matches: 5. Germline V gives CDR1 SGHRS, CDR2 YFSETQ. The CDR3 totals 16 residues. CDR3 DNA: TGCGCCAGCAGCTTGCAAGCGGGAGAGCGCACAGATACGCAGTATTTT. Protein sequence: CASSLQAGERTDTQYF.

This sequence joins TRBV5-4 and TRBJ2-7; 7 bases fit TRBD2. Germline V gene lookup returns CDR1 SGHNT and CDR2 YYREEE (reference sequence). The CDR3 is made up of 14 amino acids. V lost 3 bases and J lost 3; bases outside the gene matches: 6. The CDR3 is CASSSRTSLYEQYV. DNA for the CDR3: TGTGCCAGCAGCTCCAGGACTAGTCTCTACGAGCAGTACGTC.

The rearrangement links TRBV3-1 to TRBJ2-1; TRBD2 matches 8 bases. The CDR3 is made up of 16 amino acids. Germline CDR1 reads LGHDT; CDR2 reads YNNKEL (reference sequence). Germline trimming cut 3 bases from V and 6 bases from J; bases unmatched to any gene: 10. This chain's CDR3 is CASSQELAEVGNEQFF. Written as DNA, the CDR3 is TGTGCCAGCAGCCAGGAACTAGCGGAGGTAGGCAATGAGCAGTTCTTC.

The chain combines TRBV20-1 with TRBJ2-5; D call uncertain. V was shortened by 7 bases and J by 5 bases, with 17 bases between the two germline ends. Germline CDR1 is DFQATT and CDR2 is SNEGSKA (reference sequence). The CDR3 contains 13 residues. CDR3 bases: TGCAGTGTCTCCCTGGCAGGCTGGGAGACCCAGTACTTC. Protein: CSVSLAGWETQYF.

The J gene is TRBJ2-5, the V gene TRBV7-2; D is uncertain. Germline V lookup: CDR1 SGHTA, CDR2 FQGNSA. The CDR3 extends over 11 amino acids. Trimming took off 5 bases at V and 7 bases at J, with 8 bases between the two ends. The CDR3 sequence: CASSPLGTQYF. As DNA, the CDR3 is TGTGCCAGCAGCCCCCTTGGGACCCAGTACTTC.

This clonotype turned up a few times. The chain recombines TRBV29-1 with TRBJ2-5; 12 nucleotides align to TRBD2. The CDR3 runs to 13 residues. V lost 4 bases, J lost 5 bases, and 2 bases stayed unmatched. Germline CDR1 is SQVTM and CDR2 is ANQGSEA. The CDR3 DNA reads TGCAGCGTTGGGACTAGCGGGGTGGAGACCCAGTACTTC. The encoded protein is CSVGTSGVETQYF.

The chain recombines TRBV20-1 with TRBJ2-7; TRBD1 matches 8 bases. The CDR3 is 17 residues long. Germline loops: CDR1 DFQATT, CDR2 SNEGSKA (reference sequence). Trimming cost V 4 bases and J 2 bases; bases outside gene matches: 16. The CDR3 region is CSAKEGRFDRGTYEQYF. The CDR3 DNA reads as TGCAGTGCTAAGGAGGGGAGGTTCGACAGGGGAACCTACGAGCAGTACTTC.

This clonotype was counted once. V usage is TRBV11-2 and J usage is TRBJ2-3; possible D gene TRBD2, 7 bases. The V end lost 2 bases, the J end lost 1 base, and 13 bases lay between the germline ends. Germline V gene sequence: CDR1 SGHAT, CDR2 FQNNGV. The CDR3 is 16 residues long. CDR3 residues: CASSLNTGGGTDTQYF. DNA for the CDR3: TGTGCCAGCAGCTTAAATACGGGGGGCGGCACAGATACGCAGTATTTT.

The table lists this clonotype with a count of one. The V call is TRBV20-1, the J call TRBJ1-5; D uncertain. CDR1 DFQATT and CDR2 SNEGSKA come from the germline V gene (reference sequence). V dropped 4 bases and J dropped 2 bases, with 9 bases sitting between them. The length of the CDR3 is 13 residues. This CDR3 is CSATVLGNQPQHF. In nucleotides, the CDR3 is TGCAGTGCTACAGTTCTGGGCAATCAGCCCCAGCATTTT.

The gene calls are TRBV6-2 or TRBV6-3 and TRBJ1-1; D unresolved. The CDR3 covers 14 residues. The V end lost 0 bases, the J end lost 4 bases, and 9 bases lay between the germline ends. CDR1 is MNHEY and CDR2 is SVGEGT in the germline V gene. The CDR3 DNA is TGTGCCAGCAGTTACTCAGCGGGTATCACTGAAGCTTTCTTT. Translated, it gives CASSYSAGITEAFF.

The rearrangement joins TRBV29-1 to TRBJ1-2, with D possibly matching TRBD1 (6 bases). The CDR3 extends over 10 amino acids. V was cut by 5 bases and J by 9 bases, with 10 bases left in between. CDR1 SQVTM and CDR2 ANQGSEA come from the germline V gene. The CDR3 here is CSVYRERYTF. The CDR3 DNA is TGCAGCGTTTACAGGGAACGCTACACCTTC.